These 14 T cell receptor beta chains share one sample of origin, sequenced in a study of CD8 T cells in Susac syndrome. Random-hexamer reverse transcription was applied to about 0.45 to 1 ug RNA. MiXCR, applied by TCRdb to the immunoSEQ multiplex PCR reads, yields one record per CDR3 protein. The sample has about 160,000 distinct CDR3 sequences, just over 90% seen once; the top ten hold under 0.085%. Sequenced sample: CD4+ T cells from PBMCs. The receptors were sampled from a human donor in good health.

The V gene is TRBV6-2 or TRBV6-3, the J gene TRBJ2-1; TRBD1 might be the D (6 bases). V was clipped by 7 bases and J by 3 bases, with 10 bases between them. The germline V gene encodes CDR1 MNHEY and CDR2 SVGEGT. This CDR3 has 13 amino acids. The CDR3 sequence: CASTDRFYNEQFF. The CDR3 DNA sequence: TGTGCCAGCACCGACAGGTTCTACAATGAGCAGTTCTTC.

CDR3 sequence: CASSQYGGQETQYF. DNA of the CDR3: TGCGCCAGCAGCCAATATGGGGGCCAAGAGACCCAGTACTTC. The chain carries TRBV5-1 and TRBJ2-5, with D perhaps matching TRBD1 or TRBD2 (5 bases each). The germline gives CDR1 SGHRS, CDR2 YFSETQ. The CDR3 spans 14 residues. V gave up 4 bases and J gave up 1 base, with 11 bases separating them.

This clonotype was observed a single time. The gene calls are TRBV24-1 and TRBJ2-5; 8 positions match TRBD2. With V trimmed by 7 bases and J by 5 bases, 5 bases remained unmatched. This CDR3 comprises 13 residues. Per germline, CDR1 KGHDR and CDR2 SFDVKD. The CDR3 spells CATRETSEETQYF. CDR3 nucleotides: TGTGCCACCAGGGAGACTAGCGAGGAGACCCAGTACTTC.

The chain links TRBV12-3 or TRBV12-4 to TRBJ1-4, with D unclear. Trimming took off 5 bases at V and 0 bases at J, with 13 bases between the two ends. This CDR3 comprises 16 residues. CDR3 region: CASSPSPTPTNEKLFF. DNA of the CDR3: TGTGCCAGCAGTCCATCCCCGACCCCAACTAATGAAAAACTGTTTTTT.

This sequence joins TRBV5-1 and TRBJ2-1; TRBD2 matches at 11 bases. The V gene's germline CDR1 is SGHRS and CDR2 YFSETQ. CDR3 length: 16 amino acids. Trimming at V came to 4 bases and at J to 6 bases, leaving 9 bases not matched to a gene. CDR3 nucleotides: TGCGCCAGCAGCGGAATCTTAGCGGGAGGGGGCAATGAGCAGTTCTTC. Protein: CASSGILAGGGNEQFF.

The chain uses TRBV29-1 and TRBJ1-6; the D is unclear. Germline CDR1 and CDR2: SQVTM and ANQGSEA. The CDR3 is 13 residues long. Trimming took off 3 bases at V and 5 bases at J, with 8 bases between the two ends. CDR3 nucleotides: TGCAGCGTTGAGGACGGGGATAATTCACCCCTCCACTTT. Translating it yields CSVEDGDNSPLHF.

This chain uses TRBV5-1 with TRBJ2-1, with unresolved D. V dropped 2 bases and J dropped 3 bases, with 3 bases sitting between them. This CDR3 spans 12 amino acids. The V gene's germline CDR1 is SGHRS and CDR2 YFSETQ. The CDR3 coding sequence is TGCGCCAGCAGCTTTGGCTACAATGAGCAGTTCTTC. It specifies CASSFGYNEQFF.

The chain's CDR3 is CASSLFSQETQYF. CDR3 nucleotide sequence: TGCGCCAGCAGCTTGTTCTCCCAAGAGACCCAGTACTTC. This rearrangement joins TRBV5-1 to TRBJ2-5; D remains unclear. The V gene lost 1 base and the J gene lost 1 base, with 5 bases spanning the gap. Germline V CDR1 and CDR2: SGHRS, YFSETQ. CDR3 size: 13 residues. The complete variable domain, with remaining parts taken from reference TRBV5-1 and TRBJ2-5, reads KAGVTQTPRYLIKTRGQQVTLSCSPISGHRSVSWYQQTPGQGLQFLFEYFSETQRNKGNFPGRFSGRQFSNSRSEMNVSTLELGDSALYLCASSLFSQETQYFGPGTRLLVL.

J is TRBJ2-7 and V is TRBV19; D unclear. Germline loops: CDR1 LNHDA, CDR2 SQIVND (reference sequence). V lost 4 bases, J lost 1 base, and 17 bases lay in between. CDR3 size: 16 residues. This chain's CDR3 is CASSRTRATLSYEQYF. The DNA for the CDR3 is TGTGCCAGTAGTAGGACGAGAGCAACTCTTTCCTACGAGCAGTACTTC.

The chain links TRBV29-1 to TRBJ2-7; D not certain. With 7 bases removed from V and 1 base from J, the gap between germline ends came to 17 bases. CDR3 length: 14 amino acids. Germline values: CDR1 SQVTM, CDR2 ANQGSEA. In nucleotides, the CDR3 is TGCAGCGGCCTCAGTCAGGACGGTTCCTACGAGCAGTACTTC. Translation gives CSGLSQDGSYEQYF.

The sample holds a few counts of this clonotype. The CDR3 bases are TGCGCCAGCAGCTTGGCAGCGGGAGCTTCTTACGAGCAGTACTTC. This encodes CASSLAAGASYEQYF. The chain employs TRBV5-1 and TRBJ2-7; 8 bases align to TRBD2. Germline V CDR1 and CDR2: SGHRS, YFSETQ. V shed 0 bases and J 4 bases; nucleotides not matched to a gene: 6. There are 15 residues in the CDR3.

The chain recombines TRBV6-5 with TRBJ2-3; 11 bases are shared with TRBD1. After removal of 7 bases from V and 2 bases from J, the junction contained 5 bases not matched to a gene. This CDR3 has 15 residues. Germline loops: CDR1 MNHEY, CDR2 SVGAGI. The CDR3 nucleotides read TGTGCCAGCATGCCCGGACAGGGGGCCACAGATACGCAGTATTTT. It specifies CASMPGQGATDTQYF.

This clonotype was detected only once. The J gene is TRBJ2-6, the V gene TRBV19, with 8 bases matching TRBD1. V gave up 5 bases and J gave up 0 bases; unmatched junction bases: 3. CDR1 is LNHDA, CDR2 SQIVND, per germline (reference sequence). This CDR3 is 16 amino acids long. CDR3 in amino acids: CASSVQGASGANVLTF. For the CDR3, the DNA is TGTGCCAGTAGTGTTCAGGGGGCCTCTGGGGCCAACGTCCTGACTTTC.

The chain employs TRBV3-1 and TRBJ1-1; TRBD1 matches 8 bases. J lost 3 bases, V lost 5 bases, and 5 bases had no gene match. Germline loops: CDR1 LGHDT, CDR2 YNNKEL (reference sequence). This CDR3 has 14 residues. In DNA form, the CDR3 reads TGTGCCAGCAGCGGACAGGGCCTGCACACTGAAGCTTTCTTT. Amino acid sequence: CASSGQGLHTEAFF.